Sequencing of this TCR beta chain was carried out in a study of response to subunit inactivated influenza vaccine. TCRdb re-called the RT-PCR reads with MiXCR, one entry per CDR3 protein. Found here are about 650,000 distinct CDR3 sequences, about a sixth of them singletons; the top ten hold roughly 12%. Trimming removed 6 bases at V and 6 bases at J, with 11 bases between. The CDR3 contains 13 residues. The germline V gene has CDR1 MDHEN and CDR2 SYDVKM. The V gene is TRBV28, the J gene TRBJ2-2, with D unclear. The specimen was PBMCs from blood, collected 11 to 12 days after vaccination. This TCR came from a man aged 45-60 years who received an inactivated influenza vaccine. The CDR3 loop reads CASRLLGSGELFF. The CDR3 region has the DNA TGTGCCAGCAGGCTCTTGGGTTCCGGGGAGCTGTTTTTT.